These T cell receptor beta chains were read from a single sample in a study of T cell repertoires in cytomegalovirus infection. TCRdb called the reads again in MiXCR, with one record for every CDR3 protein. The data show almost 550,000 distinct CDR3 sequences, with 16% seen just once and more than 20% held by the top ten. Sequencing input: CD8+ T cells from PBMCs. These receptors were obtained from a human donor in good health (CMV status not recorded). Some clones in this sample may be carry-over from other donors' samples. Each CDR3 is given with its conserved first and last residue. D genes are given only for firm matches. The size field is filled for only some rows; it gives once, few, many or a size class.

J gene: TRBJ2-1
clone size: few
V gene: TRBV28
D gene: TRBD1
CDR3 protein: CASNMFGQGLGNEQFF
CDR3 DNA: TGTGCCAGCAACATGTTCGGACAGGGACTCGGGAATGAGCAGTTCTTC

J gene: TRBJ2-1
clone size: .
V gene: TRBV12-3/TRBV12-4
D gene: .
CDR3 protein: CASSNNHRVQVGNEQFF
CDR3 DNA: TGTGCCAGCAGCAATAATCACAGGGTTCAGGTTGGCAATGAGCAGTTCTTC

J gene: TRBJ1-5
clone size: many
V gene: TRBV7-9
D gene: .
CDR3 protein: CASSLALGGVNQPQHF
CDR3 DNA: TGTGCCAGCAGCTTAGCGCTAGGTGGTGTCAATCAGCCCCAGCATTTT

J gene: TRBJ1-2
clone size: few
V gene: TRBV20-1
D gene: .
CDR3 protein: CSARNGPYGNGYTF
CDR3 DNA: TGCAGTGCTAGAAACGGCCCCTACGGGAATGGCTACACCTTC

J gene: TRBJ1-1
clone size: many
V gene: TRBV7-9
D gene: .
CDR3 protein: CASSEGHPNTEAFF
CDR3 DNA: TGTGCCAGCAGCGAAGGGCATCCGAACACTGAAGCTTTCTTT

J gene: TRBJ2-2
clone size: many
V gene: TRBV7-2
D gene: .
CDR3 protein: CASSLVASRARTGELFF
CDR3 DNA: TGTGCCAGCAGCTTAGTGGCCAGCCGGGCGAGGACCGGGGAGCTGTTTTTT

J gene: TRBJ1-1
clone size: .
V gene: TRBV6-5
D gene: .
CDR3 protein: CASSYIGAEAFF
CDR3 DNA: TGTGCCAGCAGTTACATCGGGGCTGAAGCTTTCTTT

J gene: TRBJ2-7
clone size: few
V gene: TRBV6-6
D gene: TRBD2
CDR3 protein: CASSYSGLDYEQYF
CDR3 DNA: TGTGCCAGCAGTTACTCGGGACTAGACTACGAGCAGTACTTC

J gene: TRBJ1-1
clone size: few
V gene: TRBV27
D gene: .
CDR3 protein: CASSFQDSYTEAFF
CDR3 DNA: TGTGCCAGCAGTTTCCAGGACAGTTACACTGAAGCTTTCTTT

J gene: TRBJ2-5
clone size: many
V gene: TRBV7-9
D gene: .
CDR3 protein: CASSPRDNSQETQYF
CDR3 DNA: TGTGCCAGCAGCCCGAGGGACAACTCTCAAGAGACCCAGTACTTC

J gene: TRBJ2-7
clone size: many
V gene: TRBV6-1
D gene: TRBD2
CDR3 protein: CASSGGAYEQYF
CDR3 DNA: TGTGCCAGCAGCGGGGGGGCGTACGAGCAGTACTTC

J gene: TRBJ1-2
clone size: .
V gene: TRBV12-3/TRBV12-4
D gene: .
CDR3 protein: CASRSSSTRDAANYGYTF
CDR3 DNA: TGTGCCAGCAGGTCCAGTAGCACCCGGGACGCAGCTAACTATGGCTACACCTTC

J gene: TRBJ2-7
clone size: .
V gene: TRBV14
D gene: .
CDR3 protein: CASSARDRGYEQYF
CDR3 DNA: TGTGCCAGCAGCGCCCGGGACCGGGGATACGAGCAGTACTTC

J gene: TRBJ2-5
clone size: few
V gene: TRBV19
D gene: .
CDR3 protein: CASSIKTGNHETQYF
CDR3 DNA: TGTGCCAGTAGTATCAAAACAGGCAATCACGAGACCCAGTACTTC

J gene: TRBJ1-1
clone size: few
V gene: TRBV7-3
D gene: .
CDR3 protein: CASSLTGMGSTEAFF
CDR3 DNA: TGTGCCAGCAGCTTAACTGGTATGGGGTCCACTGAAGCTTTCTTT

J gene: TRBJ2-1
clone size: .
V gene: TRBV19
D gene: TRBD2
CDR3 protein: CASSASGINEQFF
CDR3 DNA: TGTGCCAGCTCAGCTAGCGGGATCAATGAGCAGTTCTTC

J gene: TRBJ1-1
clone size: many
V gene: TRBV6-1
D gene: .
CDR3 protein: CAVGTEAFF
CDR3 DNA: TGTGCCGTCGGAACTGAAGCTTTCTTT

J gene: TRBJ1-5
clone size: .
V gene: TRBV27
D gene: .
CDR3 protein: CASSFTVNQPQHF
CDR3 DNA: TGTGCCAGCAGTTTCACCGTGAATCAGCCCCAGCATTTT

J gene: TRBJ1-2
clone size: .
V gene: TRBV5-8
D gene: .
CDR3 protein: CASRESRGPYGYTF
CDR3 DNA: TGTGCCAGCAGAGAGAGTCGGGGGCCCTACGGCTACACCTTC

J gene: TRBJ2-2
clone size: .
V gene: TRBV27
D gene: .
CDR3 protein: CASSAQEESTGELFF
CDR3 DNA: TGTGCCAGCAGCGCACAGGAAGAGAGCACCGGGGAGCTGTTTTTT

J gene: TRBJ1-1
clone size: .
V gene: TRBV6-8
D gene: TRBD1
CDR3 protein: CASSSPGGAFF
CDR3 DNA: TGTGCCAGCAGTTCCCCAGGGGGCGCTTTCTTT

J gene: TRBJ1-4
clone size: few
V gene: TRBV9
D gene: .
CDR3 protein: CASSVSRSFEGTANEKLFF
CDR3 DNA: TGTGCCAGCAGCGTGAGTAGGTCATTCGAAGGGACGGCCAATGAAAAACTGTTTTTT

J gene: TRBJ1-2
clone size: few
V gene: TRBV11-3
D gene: .
CDR3 protein: CASSSGPHLSWGYTF
CDR3 DNA: TGTGCCAGCAGCTCCGGGCCACACCTTTCCTGGGGCTACACCTTC

J gene: TRBJ2-1
clone size: few
V gene: TRBV9
D gene: .
CDR3 protein: CASSVGGGPSNEQFF
CDR3 DNA: TGTGCCAGCAGCGTAGGAGGGGGTCCAAGCAATGAGCAGTTCTTC

J gene: TRBJ2-7
clone size: .
V gene: TRBV29-1
D gene: .
CDR3 protein: CSVAVGYTYEQYF
CDR3 DNA: TGCAGCGTTGCTGTGGGCTACACCTACGAGCAGTACTTC

J gene: TRBJ2-1
clone size: many
V gene: TRBV7-9
D gene: .
CDR3 protein: CASSLEGSSYNEQFF
CDR3 DNA: TGTGCCAGCAGCTTAGAGGGGAGCTCCTACAATGAGCAGTTCTTC

J gene: TRBJ2-1
clone size: many
V gene: TRBV7-9
D gene: .
CDR3 protein: CASSSPGRRAGEQFF
CDR3 DNA: TGTGCCAGCAGTTCTCCGGGGAGGCGCGCTGGTGAGCAGTTCTTC

J gene: TRBJ1-4
clone size: many
V gene: TRBV28
D gene: TRBD1
CDR3 protein: CASRSPGGDEKLFF
CDR3 DNA: TGTGCCAGCAGGTCCCCAGGGGGCGATGAAAAACTGTTTTTT

J gene: TRBJ2-7
clone size: once
V gene: TRBV7-8
D gene: TRBD2
CDR3 protein: CASRPASGPYEQYF
CDR3 DNA: TGTGCAAGCAGACCGGCTAGCGGGCCCTACGAGCAGTACTTC

J gene: TRBJ1-5
clone size: many
V gene: TRBV10-2
D gene: .
CDR3 protein: CASSESKALQPQHF
CDR3 DNA: TGCGCCAGCAGTGAGTCGAAAGCTCTCCAGCCCCAGCATTTT

J gene: TRBJ2-7
clone size: .
V gene: TRBV5-5
D gene: .
CDR3 protein: CASSLIGGYYEQYF
CDR3 DNA: TGTGCCAGCAGCTTGATTGGGGGCTACTACGAGCAGTACTTC

J gene: TRBJ1-1
clone size: few
V gene: TRBV5-1
D gene: TRBD1
CDR3 protein: CASRSAGQGMGTEAFF
CDR3 DNA: TGCGCCAGCAGAAGTGCGGGACAGGGTATGGGCACTGAAGCTTTCTTT

J gene: TRBJ2-1
clone size: .
V gene: TRBV30
D gene: .
CDR3 protein: CAWSVQGNEQFF
CDR3 DNA: TGTGCCTGGAGTGTACAGGGCAATGAGCAGTTCTTC

J gene: TRBJ2-7
clone size: .
V gene: TRBV18
D gene: .
CDR3 protein: CASSPGGSKYEQYF
CDR3 DNA: TGTGCCAGCTCACCAGGAGGCTCGAAATACGAGCAGTACTTC

J gene: TRBJ2-1
clone size: .
V gene: TRBV6-1
D gene: .
CDR3 protein: CASSEKGLPHNEQFF
CDR3 DNA: TGTGCCAGCAGTGAGAAGGGATTACCCCACAATGAGCAGTTCTTC

J gene: TRBJ2-1
clone size: .
V gene: TRBV29-1
D gene: TRBD2
CDR3 protein: CSVLGLAGPRESSYNEQFF
CDR3 DNA: TGCAGCGTGTTAGGACTAGCGGGGCCTCGGGAGAGCTCCTACAATGAGCAGTTCTTC

J gene: TRBJ2-7
clone size: few
V gene: TRBV9
D gene: TRBD2
CDR3 protein: CASSVGASGRFEQYF
CDR3 DNA: TGTGCCAGCAGCGTAGGGGCTAGCGGGAGGTTCGAGCAGTACTTC

J gene: TRBJ2-7
clone size: many
V gene: TRBV6-1
D gene: TRBD1
CDR3 protein: CASTPGRTGGTYEQYF
CDR3 DNA: TGTGCCAGCACCCCGGGGAGAACAGGGGGGACGTACGAGCAGTACTTC

J gene: TRBJ1-2
clone size: .
V gene: TRBV24-1
D gene: .
CDR3 protein: CATSEKSRGYYGYTF
CDR3 DNA: TGTGCCACCAGTGAAAAATCCAGGGGCTACTATGGCTACACCTTC

J gene: TRBJ2-7
clone size: few
V gene: TRBV4-1
D gene: .
CDR3 protein: CASSQESRTSSYEQYF
CDR3 DNA: TGCGCCAGCAGCCAAGAGTCAAGGACGAGCTCCTACGAGCAGTACTTC

J gene: TRBJ2-4
clone size: few
V gene: TRBV6-1
D gene: TRBD1
CDR3 protein: CASSSGTGILAKNIQYF
CDR3 DNA: TGTGCCAGCAGTTCCGGGACAGGGATTCTAGCCAAAAACATTCAGTACTTC

J gene: TRBJ1-1
clone size: many
V gene: TRBV11-2
D gene: .
CDR3 protein: CASSLDGFNTEAFF
CDR3 DNA: TGTGCCAGCAGCTTAGATGGATTTAACACTGAAGCTTTCTTT

J gene: TRBJ1-3
clone size: many
V gene: TRBV7-2
D gene: .
CDR3 protein: CASSLGGGVENTIYF
CDR3 DNA: TGTGCCAGCAGCTTGGGGGGGGGAGTCGAAAACACCATATATTTT

J gene: TRBJ2-1
clone size: .
V gene: TRBV5-4
D gene: .
CDR3 protein: CASRSRAHGQGEQFF
CDR3 DNA: TGTGCCAGCAGAAGCCGGGCCCACGGCCAGGGTGAGCAGTTCTTC

J gene: TRBJ2-1
clone size: few
V gene: TRBV24-1
D gene: TRBD2
CDR3 protein: CATSDRLAGEGYNEQFF
CDR3 DNA: TGTGCCACCAGTGATAGACTAGCGGGAGAAGGGTACAATGAGCAGTTCTTC

J gene: TRBJ2-2
clone size: .
V gene: TRBV5-1
D gene: .
CDR3 protein: CASGPPTGELFF
CDR3 DNA: TGCGCCAGCGGCCCGCCCACCGGGGAGCTGTTTTTT

J gene: TRBJ2-7
clone size: .
V gene: TRBV29-1
D gene: .
CDR3 protein: CSVRIGGSYEQYF
CDR3 DNA: TGCAGCGTTCGGATAGGGGGCTCCTACGAGCAGTACTTC

J gene: TRBJ2-5
clone size: .
V gene: TRBV19
D gene: .
CDR3 protein: CASSIQASPRAQETQYF
CDR3 DNA: TGTGCCAGTAGTATTCAGGCCTCCCCTAGGGCGCAAGAGACCCAGTACTTC

J gene: TRBJ1-1
clone size: .
V gene: TRBV12-3/TRBV12-4
D gene: .
CDR3 protein: CASSSSSRGGVNTEAFF
CDR3 DNA: TGTGCCAGCAGTTCCTCTAGCAGGGGAGGTGTGAACACTGAAGCTTTCTTT

J gene: TRBJ1-1
clone size: few
V gene: TRBV2
D gene: .
CDR3 protein: CASGGEVLNTEAFF
CDR3 DNA: TGTGCCAGCGGAGGGGAGGTCCTGAACACTGAAGCTTTCTTT

J gene: TRBJ2-5
clone size: many
V gene: TRBV19
D gene: TRBD2
CDR3 protein: CASSIDREGQETQYF
CDR3 DNA: TGTGCCAGTAGTATAGATCGGGAGGGTCAAGAGACCCAGTACTTC

J gene: TRBJ2-3
clone size: .
V gene: TRBV4-1
D gene: .
CDR3 protein: CASSQDRRPVPGWRDTQYF
CDR3 DNA: TGCGCCAGCAGCCAAGATCGTCGCCCAGTCCCTGGGTGGAGAGATACGCAGTATTTT

J gene: TRBJ2-5
clone size: many
V gene: TRBV7-9
D gene: .
CDR3 protein: CASSSDTEEQETQYF
CDR3 DNA: TGTGCCAGCAGCTCCGACACCGAGGAACAAGAGACCCAGTACTTC

J gene: TRBJ2-7
clone size: many
V gene: TRBV12-3/TRBV12-4
D gene: .
CDR3 protein: CASSLTTYGYEQYF
CDR3 DNA: TGTGCCAGCAGTTTAACGACTTACGGCTACGAGCAGTACTTC